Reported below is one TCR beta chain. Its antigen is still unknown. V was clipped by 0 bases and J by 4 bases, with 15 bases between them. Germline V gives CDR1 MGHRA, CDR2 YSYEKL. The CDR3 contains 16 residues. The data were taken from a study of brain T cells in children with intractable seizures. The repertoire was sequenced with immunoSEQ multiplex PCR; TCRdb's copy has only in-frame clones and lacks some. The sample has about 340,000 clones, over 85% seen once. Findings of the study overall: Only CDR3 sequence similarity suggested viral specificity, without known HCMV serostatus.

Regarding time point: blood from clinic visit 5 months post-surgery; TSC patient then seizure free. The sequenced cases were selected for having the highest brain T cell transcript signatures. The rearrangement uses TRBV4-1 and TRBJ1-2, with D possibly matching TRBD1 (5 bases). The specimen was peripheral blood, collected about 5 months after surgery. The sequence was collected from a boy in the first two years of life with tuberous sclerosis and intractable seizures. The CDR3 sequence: CASSQETSDSSYGYTF. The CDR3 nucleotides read TGCGCCAGCAGCCAAGAGACATCCGACAGTTCCTATGGCTACACCTTC.